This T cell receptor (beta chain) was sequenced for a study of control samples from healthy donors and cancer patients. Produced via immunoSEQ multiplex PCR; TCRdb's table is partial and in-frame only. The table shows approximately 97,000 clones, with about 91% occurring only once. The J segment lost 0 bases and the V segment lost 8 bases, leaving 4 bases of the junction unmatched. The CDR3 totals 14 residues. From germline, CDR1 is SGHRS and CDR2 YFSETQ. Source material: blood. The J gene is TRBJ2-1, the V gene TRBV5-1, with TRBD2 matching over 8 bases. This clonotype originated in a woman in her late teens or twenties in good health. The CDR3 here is CASTSGSSYNEQFF. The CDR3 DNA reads TGCGCCAGTACCAGCGGGAGCTCCTACAATGAGCAGTTCTTC.